This T cell receptor beta chain was captured by sequencing in a study of T cells in Graves' hyperthyroidism and ophthalmopathy. Absent ophthalmopathy progression within 18 months defined stable Graves' hyperthyroidism. Exclusion of a patient resulted from uncontrolled infection, other autoimmune disease, pregnancy or lactation. Each diagnosis drew on symptoms, thyroxine, TRAb, thyroid ultrasound and orbital computed tomography findings. What was amplified from RNA transcripts were TCR beta CDR3 regions. The TCR CDR3 first-round RT-PCR relied on the HTBI primer set. TCRdb redid the calling of the multiplex PCR reads with MiXCR, one entry per CDR3 protein. This table has 500,000 to 650,000 distinct CDR3 sequences, 13% to 15% appearing once. V lost 3 bases, J lost 3 bases, and 11 bases lay in between. This CDR3 is 14 amino acids long. This clonotype has just a few counts.

This TCR was recovered from a woman aged 40 to 49 with Graves' hyperthyroidism. What was sequenced was blood. This chain links TRBV12-3 or TRBV12-4 with TRBJ1-1; D is ambiguous. For the CDR3, the DNA is TGTGCCAGCAGTTTGTGGTCAGAGGACACTGAAGCTTTCTTT. Its translation: CASSLWSEDTEAFF.